Below are 5 T cell receptor beta chains sequenced from a single sample in a study of Graves' ophthalmopathy and Graves' hyperthyroidism. As the template, RNA transcripts were used to amplify TCR beta CDR3 regions. The first-round RT-PCR employed HTBI primers together with the Qiagen OneStep RT-PCR kit. A multiplex PCR was then performed as the second round. TCRdb reprocessed the multiplex PCR reads via MiXCR and lists one record per CDR3 protein. The sample has just over 400,000 distinct CDR3 sequences, roughly 21% seen once. Sequencing was carried out using peripheral blood. The source of these receptors is a woman between 18 and 29 years old with stable Graves' hyperthyroidism.

This clonotype has a handful of counts. The rearrangement joins TRBV5-4 to TRBJ1-1; D may be TRBD1 (5 bases). From germline, CDR1 is SGHNT and CDR2 YYREEE (reference sequence). This CDR3 is built from 17 residues. With 3 bases removed from V and 0 bases from J, the gap between germline ends came to 18 bases. The CDR3 loop reads CASSYTGTAYMNTEAFF. The CDR3 coding sequence is TGTGCCAGCAGCTACACCGGGACCGCCTACATGAACACTGAAGCTTTCTTT.

This chain joins TRBV5-5 and TRBJ1-5; possible D gene TRBD1, 6 bases. Trimming removed 1 base at V and 7 bases at J, with 9 bases between. CDR1 SGHKS and CDR2 YYEKEE come from the germline V gene (reference sequence). This CDR3 comprises 13 residues. The CDR3 DNA follows: TGTGCCAGCAGCTTGTTAGGGGGACAGCCCCAGCATTTT. Amino acid sequence: CASSLLGGQPQHF.

This clonotype was counted many times. This CDR3 reads CSAGLARYEQYF. In nucleotides, the CDR3 is TGCAGCGCCGGACTAGCTCGCTACGAGCAGTACTTC. The chain joins TRBV29-1 to TRBJ2-7, with 8 bases matching TRBD2. V lost 7 bases, J lost 3 bases, and 5 bases stayed unmatched. The CDR3 sequence is 12 residues long. Germline CDR1 is SQVTM and CDR2 is ANQGSEA.

V gene TRBV20-1 combines with J gene TRBJ2-5; D call uncertain. CDR3 length: 12 amino acids. Germline V lookup: CDR1 DFQATT, CDR2 SNEGSKA (reference sequence). V was pared by 4 bases and J by 2 bases, with 8 bases between. CDR3 loop: CSATVPQETQYF. The CDR3, as DNA: TGCAGTGCTACTGTCCCTCAAGAGACCCAGTACTTC.

The rearrangement joins TRBV7-2 to TRBJ1-1; TRBD1 matches at 7 bases. Germline V gene data show CDR1 as SGHTA and CDR2 as FQGNSA. CDR3 length: 14 residues. The V segment lost 5 bases and the J segment 3 bases; nucleotides outside the gene matches: 6. The CDR3 reads CASSHPTGYTEAFF. The DNA for the CDR3 is TGTGCCAGCAGCCATCCGACAGGGTACACTGAAGCTTTCTTT.